The entry below describes one T cell receptor (beta chain). The germline CDR1 and CDR2 sequences are MRHNA and SNTAGT. The CDR3 totals 14 residues. The junction had 9 bases not matched to a gene; V was cut back by 7 bases and J by 6 bases. The data derive from a study of blood T cell repertoires in COVID-19. Turning to the study itself: Samples came from the United States, Italy and Spain, spanning acute and convalescent COVID-19.

Per the original data handling: The authors estimated nucleated cell counts from reference gene primer amplification. Produced via immunoSEQ multiplex PCR; TCRdb's table is partial and in-frame only. The V and J calls and clone size are taken from that table; D and trimming were inferred from the DNA. The sample lists about 330,000 clones; 86% were seen once. The chain is built from TRBV6-4 and TRBJ1-2; TRBD1 aligns across 9 bases. The TCR comes from a woman aged 45-65 years with acute or convalescent COVID-19. Material for sequencing was peripheral blood. CDR3 amino acids: CASKRGQGSDGYTF. The CDR3 DNA reads as TGTGCCAGCAAGAGGGGACAGGGTTCCGATGGCTACACCTTC.